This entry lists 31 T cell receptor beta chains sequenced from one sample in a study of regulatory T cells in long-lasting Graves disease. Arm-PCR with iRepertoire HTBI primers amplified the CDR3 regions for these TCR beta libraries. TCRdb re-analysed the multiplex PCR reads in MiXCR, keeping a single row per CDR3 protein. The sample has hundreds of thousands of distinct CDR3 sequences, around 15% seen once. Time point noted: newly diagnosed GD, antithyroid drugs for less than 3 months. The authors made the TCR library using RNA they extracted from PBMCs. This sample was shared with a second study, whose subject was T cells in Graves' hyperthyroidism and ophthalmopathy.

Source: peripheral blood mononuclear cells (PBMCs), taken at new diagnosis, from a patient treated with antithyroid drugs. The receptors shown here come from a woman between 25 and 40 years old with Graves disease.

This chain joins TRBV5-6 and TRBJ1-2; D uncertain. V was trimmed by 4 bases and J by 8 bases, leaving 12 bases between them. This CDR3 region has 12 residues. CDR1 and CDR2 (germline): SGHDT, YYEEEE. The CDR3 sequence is CASSEDGRGYTF. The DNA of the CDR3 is TGTGCCAGCAGCGAAGACGGCCGCGGCTACACCTTC.

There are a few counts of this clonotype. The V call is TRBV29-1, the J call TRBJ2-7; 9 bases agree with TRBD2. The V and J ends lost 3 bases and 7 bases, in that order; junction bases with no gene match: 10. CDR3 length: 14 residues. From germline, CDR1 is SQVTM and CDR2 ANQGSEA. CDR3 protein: CSVDSGSSPAEQYF. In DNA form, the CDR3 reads TGCAGCGTTGATAGCGGGAGTAGCCCAGCAGAGCAGTACTTC.

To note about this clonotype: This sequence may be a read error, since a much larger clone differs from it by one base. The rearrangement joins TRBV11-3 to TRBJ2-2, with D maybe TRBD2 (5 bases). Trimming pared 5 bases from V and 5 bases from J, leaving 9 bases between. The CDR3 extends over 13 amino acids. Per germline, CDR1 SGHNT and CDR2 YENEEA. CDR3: CASSRTRTGELFF. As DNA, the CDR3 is TGTGCCAGCAGCCGGACTCGGACCGGGGAGCTGTTTTTT.

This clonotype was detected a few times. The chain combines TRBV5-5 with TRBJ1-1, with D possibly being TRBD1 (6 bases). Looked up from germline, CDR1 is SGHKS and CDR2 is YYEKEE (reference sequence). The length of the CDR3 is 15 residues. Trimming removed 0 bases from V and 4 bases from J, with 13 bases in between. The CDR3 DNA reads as TGTGCCAGCAGCTTGGTTGCAGGGGTAAGCACTGAAGCTTTCTTT. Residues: CASSLVAGVSTEAFF.

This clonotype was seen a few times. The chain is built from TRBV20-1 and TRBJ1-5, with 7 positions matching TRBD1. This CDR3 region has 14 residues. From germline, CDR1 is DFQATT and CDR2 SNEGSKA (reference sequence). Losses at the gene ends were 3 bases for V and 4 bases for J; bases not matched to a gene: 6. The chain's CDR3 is CSARVDRSNQPQHF. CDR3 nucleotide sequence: TGCAGTGCTAGGGTGGACAGGTCGAATCAGCCCCAGCATTTT.

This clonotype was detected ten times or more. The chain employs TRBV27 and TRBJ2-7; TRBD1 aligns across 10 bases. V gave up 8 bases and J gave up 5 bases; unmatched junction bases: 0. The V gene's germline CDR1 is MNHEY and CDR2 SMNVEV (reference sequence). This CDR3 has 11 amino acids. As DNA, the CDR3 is TGTGCCAGCGGACAGGGGGACGAGCAGTACTTC. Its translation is CASGQGDEQYF.

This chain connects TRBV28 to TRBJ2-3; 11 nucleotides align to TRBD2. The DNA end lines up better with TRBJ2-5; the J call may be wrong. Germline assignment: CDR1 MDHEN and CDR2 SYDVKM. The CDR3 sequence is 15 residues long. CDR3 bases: TGTGCCAGCAGCCCGCTAGCGGGAGGCATCGAGACCCAGTACTTC. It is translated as CASSPLAGGIETQYF.

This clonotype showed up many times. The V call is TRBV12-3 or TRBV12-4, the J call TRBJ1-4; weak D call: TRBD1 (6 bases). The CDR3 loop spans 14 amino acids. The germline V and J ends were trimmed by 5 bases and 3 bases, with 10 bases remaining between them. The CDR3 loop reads CASSNGTPNEKLFF. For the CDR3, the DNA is TGTGCCAGCAGTAACGGGACACCTAATGAAAAACTGTTTTTT.

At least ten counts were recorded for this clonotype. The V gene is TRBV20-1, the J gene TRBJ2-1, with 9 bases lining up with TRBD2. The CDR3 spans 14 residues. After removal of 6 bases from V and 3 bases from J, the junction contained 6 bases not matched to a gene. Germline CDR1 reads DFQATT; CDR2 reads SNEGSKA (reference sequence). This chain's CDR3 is CSATSGGIYNEQFF. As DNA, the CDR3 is TGCAGTGCGACTAGCGGAGGGATCTACAATGAGCAGTTCTTC.

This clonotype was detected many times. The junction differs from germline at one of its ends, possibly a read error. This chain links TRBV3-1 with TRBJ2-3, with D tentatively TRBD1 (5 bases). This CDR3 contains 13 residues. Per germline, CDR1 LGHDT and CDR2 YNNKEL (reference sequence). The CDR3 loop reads CASTQGVTDTQYF. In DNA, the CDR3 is TGTGCCAGCACCCAAGGGGTCACAGATACGCAGTATTTT.

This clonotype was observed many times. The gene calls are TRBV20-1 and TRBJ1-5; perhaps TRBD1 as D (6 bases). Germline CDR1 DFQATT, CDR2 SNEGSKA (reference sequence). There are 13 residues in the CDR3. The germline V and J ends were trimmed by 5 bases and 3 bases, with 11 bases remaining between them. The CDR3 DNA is TGCAGTGCTGGACAGCCAGACAATCAGCCCCAGCATTTT. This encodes CSAGQPDNQPQHF.

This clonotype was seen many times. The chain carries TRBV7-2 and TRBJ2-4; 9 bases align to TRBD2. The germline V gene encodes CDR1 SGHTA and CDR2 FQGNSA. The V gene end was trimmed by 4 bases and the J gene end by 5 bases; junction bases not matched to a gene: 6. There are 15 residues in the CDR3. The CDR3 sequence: CASSSLAGWENIQYF. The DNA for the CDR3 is TGTGCCAGCAGCTCCCTAGCGGGGTGGGAAAACATTCAGTACTTC.

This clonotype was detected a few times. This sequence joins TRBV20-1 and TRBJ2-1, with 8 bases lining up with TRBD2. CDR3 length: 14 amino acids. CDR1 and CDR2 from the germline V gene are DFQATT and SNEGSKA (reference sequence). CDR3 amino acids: CSTHVPGGPGEQFF. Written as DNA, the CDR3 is TGCAGCACGCATGTCCCGGGAGGGCCGGGGGAGCAGTTCTTC.

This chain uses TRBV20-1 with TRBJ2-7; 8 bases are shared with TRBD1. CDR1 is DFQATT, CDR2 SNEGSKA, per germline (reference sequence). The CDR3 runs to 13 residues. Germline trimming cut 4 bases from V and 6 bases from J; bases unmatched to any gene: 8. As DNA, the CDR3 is TGCAGTGCTATTGAGGACAGGGATCGCGAGCAGTACTTC. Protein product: CSAIEDRDREQYF.

This CDR3 is CASSQEGGTGPQYF. CDR3 sequence (DNA): TGTGCCAGCAGCCAAGAAGGAGGGACAGGGCCCCAGTACTTC. The J gene is TRBJ2-5, the V gene TRBV14; 9 nucleotides match TRBD1. The germline gives CDR1 SGHDN, CDR2 FVKESK. The CDR3 is 14 amino acids. V lost 0 bases and J lost 9; bases outside the gene matches: 5. The entire variable domain, with the rest obtained from reference TRBV14 and TRBJ2-5, is as follows: EAGVTQFPSHSVIEKGQTVTLRCDPISGHDNLYWYRRVMGKEIKFLLHFVKESKQDESGMPNNRFLAERTGGTYSTLKVQPAELEDSGVYFCASSQEGGTGPQYFGPGTRLLVL.

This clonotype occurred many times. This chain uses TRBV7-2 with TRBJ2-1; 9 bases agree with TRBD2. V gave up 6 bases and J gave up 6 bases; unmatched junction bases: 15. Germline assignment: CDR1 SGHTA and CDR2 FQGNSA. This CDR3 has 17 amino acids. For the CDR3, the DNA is TGTGCCAGCAGTTTAAAGGGCAGTAGCGGGGGAACCAATGAGCAGTTCTTC. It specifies CASSLKGSSGGTNEQFF.

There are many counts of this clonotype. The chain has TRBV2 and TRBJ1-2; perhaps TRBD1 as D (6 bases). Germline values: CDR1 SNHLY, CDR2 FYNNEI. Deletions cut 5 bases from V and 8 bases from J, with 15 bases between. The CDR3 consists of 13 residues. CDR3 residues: CASSRGSGGGYTF. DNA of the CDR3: TGTGCCAGCAGTAGGGGGTCCGGGGGAGGCTACACCTTC.

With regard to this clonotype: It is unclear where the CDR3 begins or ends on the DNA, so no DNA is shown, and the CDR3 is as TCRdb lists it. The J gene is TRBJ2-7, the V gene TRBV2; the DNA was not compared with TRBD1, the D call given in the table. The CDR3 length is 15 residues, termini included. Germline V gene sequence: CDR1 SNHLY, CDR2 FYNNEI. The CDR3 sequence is CASITSGRRGNEQYF.

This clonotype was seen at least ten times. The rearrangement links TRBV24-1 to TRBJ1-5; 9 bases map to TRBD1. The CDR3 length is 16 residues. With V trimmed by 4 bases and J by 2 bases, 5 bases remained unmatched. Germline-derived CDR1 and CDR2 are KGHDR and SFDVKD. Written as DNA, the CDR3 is TGTGCCACCAGTGAGCTGACAGGGGGAGGCAATCAGCCCCAGCATTTT. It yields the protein CATSELTGGGNQPQHF.

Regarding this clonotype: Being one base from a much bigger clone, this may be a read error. This CDR3 reads CASSLGGLAGMGWNEQFF. The CDR3 DNA sequence: TGTGCCAGCAGCTTAGGGGGACTAGCGGGCATGGGGTGGAATGAGCAGTTCTTC. The chain joins TRBV11-3 to TRBJ2-1; TRBD2 agrees at 12 bases. The V gene's germline CDR1 is SGHNT and CDR2 YENEEA. The CDR3 is 18 amino acids. The V and J ends lost 1 base and 7 bases, in that order; junction bases with no gene match: 11.

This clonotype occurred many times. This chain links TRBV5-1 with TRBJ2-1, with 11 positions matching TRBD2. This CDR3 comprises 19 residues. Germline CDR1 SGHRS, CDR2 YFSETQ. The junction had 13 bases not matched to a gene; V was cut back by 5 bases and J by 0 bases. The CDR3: CASSSTGTSGRSSYNEQFF. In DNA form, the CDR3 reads TGCGCCAGCAGTAGCACCGGGACTAGCGGAAGAAGCTCCTACAATGAGCAGTTCTTC.

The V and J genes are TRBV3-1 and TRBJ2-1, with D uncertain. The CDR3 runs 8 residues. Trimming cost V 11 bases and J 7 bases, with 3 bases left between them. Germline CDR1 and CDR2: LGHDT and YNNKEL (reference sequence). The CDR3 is CAGNEQFF. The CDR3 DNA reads TGTGCCGGGAATGAGCAGTTCTTC.

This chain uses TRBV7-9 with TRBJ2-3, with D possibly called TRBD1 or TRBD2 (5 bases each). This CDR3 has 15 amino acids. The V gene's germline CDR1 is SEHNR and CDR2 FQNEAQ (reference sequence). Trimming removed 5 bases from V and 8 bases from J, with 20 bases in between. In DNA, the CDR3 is TGTGCCAGCAGCGGCCGGGACCTAGATGTAGGTACGCAGTATTTT. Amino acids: CASSGRDLDVGTQYF. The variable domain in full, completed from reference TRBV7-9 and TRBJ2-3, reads DTGVSQNPRHKITKRGQNVTFRCDPISEHNRLYWYRQTLGQGPEFLTYFQNEAQLEKSRLLSDRFSAERPKGSFSTLEIQRTEQGDSAMYLCASSGRDLDVGTQYFGPGTRLTVL.

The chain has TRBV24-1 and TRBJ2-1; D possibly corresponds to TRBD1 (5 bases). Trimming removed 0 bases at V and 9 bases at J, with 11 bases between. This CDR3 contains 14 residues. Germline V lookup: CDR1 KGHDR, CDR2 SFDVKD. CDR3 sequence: CATSDLTGYGEQFF. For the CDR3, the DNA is TGTGCCACCAGTGATTTGACAGGTTACGGTGAGCAGTTCTTC.

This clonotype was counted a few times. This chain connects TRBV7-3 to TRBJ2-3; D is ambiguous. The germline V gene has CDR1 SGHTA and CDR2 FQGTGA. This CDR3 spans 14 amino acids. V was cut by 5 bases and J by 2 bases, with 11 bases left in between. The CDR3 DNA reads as TGTGCCAGCAGCGTTGGCGGACCCACAGATACGCAGTATTTT. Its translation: CASSVGGPTDTQYF.

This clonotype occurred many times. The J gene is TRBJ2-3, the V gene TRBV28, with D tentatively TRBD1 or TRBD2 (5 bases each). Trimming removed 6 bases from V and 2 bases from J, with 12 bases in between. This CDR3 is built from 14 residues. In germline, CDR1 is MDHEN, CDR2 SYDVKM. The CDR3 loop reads CASRERGFTDTQYF. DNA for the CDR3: TGTGCCAGCAGGGAACGGGGCTTCACAGATACGCAGTATTTT.

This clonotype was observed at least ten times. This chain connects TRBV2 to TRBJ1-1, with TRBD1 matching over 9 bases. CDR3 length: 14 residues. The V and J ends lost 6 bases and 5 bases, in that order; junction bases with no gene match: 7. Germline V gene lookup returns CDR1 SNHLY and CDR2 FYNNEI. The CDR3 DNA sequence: TGTGCCAGCAGGAAGGACAGGGGTGGAACTGAAGCTTTCTTT. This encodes CASRKDRGGTEAFF.

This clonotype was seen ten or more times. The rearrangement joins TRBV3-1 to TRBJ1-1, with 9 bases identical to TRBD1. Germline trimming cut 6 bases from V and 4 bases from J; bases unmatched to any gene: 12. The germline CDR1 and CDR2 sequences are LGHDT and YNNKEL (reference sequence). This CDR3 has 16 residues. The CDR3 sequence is CASRKRGTGRVTEAFF. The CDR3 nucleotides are TGTGCCAGCAGAAAGAGGGGGACAGGGAGGGTCACTGAAGCTTTCTTT.

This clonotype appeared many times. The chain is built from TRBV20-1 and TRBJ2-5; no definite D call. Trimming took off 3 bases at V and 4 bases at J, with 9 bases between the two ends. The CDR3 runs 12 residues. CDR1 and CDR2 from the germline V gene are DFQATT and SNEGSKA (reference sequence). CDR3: CSASLSTETQYF. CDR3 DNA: TGCAGTGCTAGTCTGTCAACAGAGACCCAGTACTTC.

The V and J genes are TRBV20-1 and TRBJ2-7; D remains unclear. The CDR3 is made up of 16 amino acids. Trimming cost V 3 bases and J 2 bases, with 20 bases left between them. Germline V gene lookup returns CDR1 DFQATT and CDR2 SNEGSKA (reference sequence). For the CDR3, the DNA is TGCAGTGCTAGCAACCTTCAGCAGTGGAACCCCTACGAGCAGTACTTC. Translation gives CSASNLQQWNPYEQYF.

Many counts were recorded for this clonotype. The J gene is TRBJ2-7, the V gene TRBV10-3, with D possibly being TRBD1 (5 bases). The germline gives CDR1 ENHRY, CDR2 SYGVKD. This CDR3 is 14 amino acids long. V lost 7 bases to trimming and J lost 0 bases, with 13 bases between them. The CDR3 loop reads CAITPTDGSYEQYF. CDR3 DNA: TGTGCCATCACCCCGACAGACGGCTCCTACGAGCAGTACTTC.